This T cell receptor beta chain was observed in a study of T cells after yellow fever vaccination. Study results and limitations: Detected again after the booster were most primary-vaccination clones, at 95% to 97% CD4 and 80% to 90% CD8.

The ends lost 4 bases at V and 4 bases at J; junction bases unmatched: 12. The CDR3 runs to 17 residues. This clonotype was seen ten or more times. Its antigen is unidentified. Template-switching 5'RACE yielded the TCR cDNA; a universal primer site and UMIs were added in the process. TCRdb processed the 5' RACE reads anew with MiXCR; each CDR3 protein has one entry. The profile shows approximately 250,000 distinct CDR3 sequences, over 3% of them singletons. The V gene is TRBV12-3 or TRBV12-4, the J gene TRBJ2-2; 7 positions match TRBD2. The sequences come from PBMCs, collected 15 days after the yellow fever booster vaccination. This clonotype was obtained from a young man who received the YFV17D yellow fever vaccine. CDR3 nucleotide sequence: TGTGCCAGCAGTTCCCCCCCCAGCGGGGCGGGCACCGGGGAGCTGTTTTTT. Amino acid sequence: CASSSPPSGAGTGELFF.